This T cell receptor (beta chain) was identified in a study of cytomegalovirus exposure and HLA in healthy donors. After removal of 4 bases from V and 2 bases from J, the junction contained 3 bases not matched to a gene. The CDR3 length is 14 residues. Germline V gene lookup returns CDR1 SGHTS and CDR2 YDEGEE. Points on this clone: Its antigen is unidentified.

Amplification used 60 Vbeta primers and 13 Jbeta primers. TCRdb keeps only in-frame clones here, not all; method: immunoSEQ multiplex PCR. The sample carries approximately 150,000 clones, about 75% recorded once. Overall study results and limits: Per a later analysis, HLA-associated TCR beta chains showed more clonal expansion than other, equally common TCR beta chains. Across donors, sequencing depth was assumed by presence/absence analyses to be roughly uniform.

Sequenced: PBMCs. The chain is built from TRBV5-8 and TRBJ2-7; TRBD1 matches 10 bases. This receptor was obtained from a man aged 18 to 30 in good health and CMV-seropositive. CDR3 nucleotides: TGTGCCAGCAGCCCCGGGACAGGGGCCTACGAGCAGTACTTC. Protein sequence: CASSPGTGAYEQYF.